This T cell receptor (beta chain) stems from a study of shared clonotypes between healthy human individuals. Looking at the study overall: The study drew on a couple of women and a few men aged 18 to 49 as donors.

Sequencing was performed with immunoSEQ multiplex PCR; in TCRdb, only in-frame clones are kept and a portion is missing. The sample includes about 690,000 clones, less than 95% of them seen just once. Deletions cut 2 bases from V and 2 bases from J, with 13 bases between. Germline-derived CDR1 and CDR2 are MDHEN and SYDVKM. The CDR3 totals 16 residues. To note about this clone: Its target is unknown.

Donors, healthy HIV-negative adults, lacked recent acute infections or vaccinations. The study's findings and limits: A few donors had 4% to 5% of their naive CD4 clonotypes in common.

The sequenced sample consisted of memory CD8+ T cells from PBMCs. Stated subset: CD45RO+ cells pooled with CCR7-negative TemRA cells. The TCR comes from a man younger than 35 in good health. Some clones in this sample may be carry-over from other donors' samples. The chain employs TRBV28 and TRBJ2-1; D is ambiguous. Here the CDR3 DNA reads TGTGCCAGCAGTTTACAACCCGGTCCAACCTACAATGAGCAGTTCTTC. Its protein is CASSLQPGPTYNEQFF.